A single sample is the source of the 3 T cell receptor beta chains below, sequenced in a study of cytomegalovirus exposure and HLA in healthy donors. Sequenced by immunoSEQ multiplex PCR; TCRdb stores in-frame clones only, minus some. The sample consists of about 190,000 clones, more than 80% of them appearing once. Sequencing used PBMCs. The receptors were sampled from a man between 18 and 35 years old in good health and CMV-seropositive.

The chain joins TRBV2 to TRBJ2-2, with D perhaps matching TRBD2 (6 bases). Between the trimmed V and J ends, which lost 2 bases and 5 bases, there was a span of 18 bases. In germline, CDR1 is SNHLY, CDR2 FYNNEI. This CDR3 has 17 amino acids. Here the CDR3 reads CASSETGANAGTGELFF. In DNA, the CDR3 is TGTGCCAGCAGTGAAACCGGGGCTAATGCGGGAACCGGGGAGCTGTTTTTT.

DNA of the CDR3: TGTGCCAGCAATCAGGGAACGAACACTGAAGCTTTCTTT. Translating it yields CASNQGTNTEAFF. The chain recombines TRBV13 with TRBJ1-1; D perhaps matches TRBD1 (5 bases). V was trimmed by 7 bases and J by 1 base, leaving 10 bases between them. CDR1 PRHDT and CDR2 FYEKMQ come from the germline V gene (reference sequence). The CDR3 totals 13 residues.

The rearrangement links TRBV7-9 to TRBJ2-5; a weak D match, TRBD1 (5 bases). Germline V gene sequence: CDR1 SEHNR, CDR2 FQNEAQ (reference sequence). Trimming removed 4 bases from V and 3 bases from J, with 9 bases in between. CDR3 length: 13 residues. This chain's CDR3 is CASSSDTKETQYF. The CDR3 bases are TGTGCCAGCAGCTCGGACACTAAAGAGACCCAGTACTTC.